The following is a T cell receptor beta chain sequence with its context. The record originates from a study of blood T cell repertoires in COVID-19. Turning to the study itself: T cells, B-cell-depleted T cells, or PBMCs supplied cDNA or gDNA.

The repertoire was sequenced with immunoSEQ multiplex PCR; TCRdb's copy has only in-frame clones and lacks some. The table shows fewer than 100,000 clones, with approximately 90% occurring only once. Germline V gene data show CDR1 as ENHRY and CDR2 as SYGVKD. V lost 4 bases and J lost 5, with 12 bases in between. This CDR3 is 14 amino acids long. This clonotype was sampled from a woman older than 75 with acute or convalescent COVID-19. The material sequenced was peripheral blood. The chain uses TRBV10-3 and TRBJ2-1; D is possibly TRBD1 (6 bases). CDR3 in DNA: TGTGCCATCAGTGGCCGGACAGACAACAATGAGCAGTTCTTC. It yields the protein CAISGRTDNNEQFF.